These 28 T cell receptor beta chains were sequenced from one sample in a study of blood T cell repertoires in COVID-19. The repertoire was sequenced with immunoSEQ multiplex PCR; TCRdb's copy has only in-frame clones and lacks some. The data show about 150,000 clones, about 85% seen once. The sequenced material came from PBMCs or T cells enriched from blood (not recorded which). Receptors were obtained from a woman between 40 and 55 years old who had been exposed to COVID-19.

This chain connects TRBV20-1 to TRBJ1-2, with D unresolved. V was clipped by 0 bases and J by 10 bases, with 9 bases between them. CDR1 and CDR2 from the germline V gene are DFQATT and SNEGSKA (reference sequence). There are 11 residues in the CDR3. The CDR3 DNA is TGCAGTGCTAGAGATATGCGGTCCTACACCTTC. Residues: CSARDMRSYTF.

The chain combines TRBV19 with TRBJ1-1, with 7 bases identical to TRBD1. This CDR3 spans 16 amino acids. The germline gives CDR1 LNHDA, CDR2 SQIVND (reference sequence). Trimming cost V 2 bases and J 0 bases; bases outside gene matches: 6. The CDR3 protein is CASSIQGGRVNTEAFF. The CDR3 DNA sequence: TGTGCCAGTAGTATACAGGGGGGTCGGGTGAACACTGAAGCTTTCTTT. Drawing the rest from reference TRBV19 and TRBJ1-1, the complete variable domain is DGGITQSPKYLFRKEGQNVTLSCEQNLNHDAMYWYRQDPGQGLRLIYYSQIVNDFQKGDIAEGYSVSREKKESFPLTVTSAQKNPTAFYLCASSIQGGRVNTEAFFGQGTRLTVV.

This sequence joins TRBV5-1 and TRBJ1-2; D is unresolved. V was shortened by 0 bases and J by 8 bases, with 11 bases between the two germline ends. This CDR3 spans 13 amino acids. Germline CDR1 is SGHRS and CDR2 is YFSETQ. CDR3: CASSLGRSGGYTF. CDR3 bases: TGCGCCAGCAGCTTGGGCAGGTCTGGGGGCTACACCTTC.

This chain links TRBV10-2 with TRBJ1-2; D unclear. Germline-derived CDR1 and CDR2 are WSHSY and SAAADI. Trimming stripped 1 base from V and 3 bases from J, with 6 bases between. This CDR3 is 13 amino acids long. The CDR3 region is CASSEFGYYGYTF. CDR3 DNA sequence: TGCGCCAGCAGTGAGTTCGGGTACTATGGCTACACCTTC.

This chain connects TRBV6-5 to TRBJ2-7; perhaps TRBD2 as D (5 bases). CDR1 and CDR2 (germline): MNHEY, SVGAGI. The CDR3 is 14 amino acids. The ends were cut back, 2 bases at V and 5 bases at J, with 13 bases in the middle. This CDR3 is CASSYTGLVDEQYF. The DNA of the CDR3 is TGTGCCAGCAGTTACACTGGACTGGTAGACGAGCAGTACTTC.

This chain joins TRBV29-1 and TRBJ2-7; TRBD1 matches 10 bases. The V segment lost 6 bases and the J segment 4 bases; nucleotides outside the gene matches: 9. This CDR3 has 14 residues. Germline V gene data show CDR1 as SQVTM and CDR2 as ANQGSEA. CDR3 protein: CSVGYGQGDYEQYF. The CDR3 DNA is TGCAGCGTGGGCTATGGACAGGGGGATTACGAGCAGTACTTC.

The chain combines TRBV7-3 with TRBJ1-5, with TRBD1 as a possible D gene (5 bases). The CDR3 is 15 amino acids. Trimming removed 5 bases from V and 0 bases from J, with 11 bases in between. The germline V gene encodes CDR1 SGHTA and CDR2 FQGTGA. In DNA, the CDR3 is TGTGCCAGCAGCCGAGGACAAAGTAGCAATCAGCCCCAGCATTTT. Its protein is CASSRGQSSNQPQHF.

The V and J genes are TRBV7-2 and TRBJ2-1, with D tentatively TRBD2 (6 bases). CDR3 size: 14 residues. With 4 bases removed from V and 11 bases from J, the gap between germline ends came to 18 bases. Germline assignment: CDR1 SGHTA and CDR2 FQGNSA. The CDR3 sequence is CASSSRTTPSKQFF. In nucleotides, the CDR3 is TGTGCCAGCAGCTCGCGGACTACCCCGAGTAAGCAGTTCTTC.

V gene TRBV2 combines with J gene TRBJ1-5, with D perhaps matching TRBD1 (5 bases). The CDR3 is made up of 15 amino acids. CDR1 is SNHLY, CDR2 FYNNEI, per germline. Trimming removed 8 bases from V and 2 bases from J, with 16 bases in between. CDR3 in amino acids: CASRSSSRGNQPQHF. In nucleotides, the CDR3 is TGTGCCAGCCGATCTTCATCCAGGGGCAATCAGCCCCAGCATTTT.

The genes are TRBV19 and TRBJ1-2; TRBD1 is a possible D gene (5 bases). V lost 4 bases, J lost 7 bases, and 10 bases lay in between. Germline V gene sequence: CDR1 LNHDA, CDR2 SQIVND (reference sequence). This CDR3 has 12 residues. The CDR3: CASSKTVGGYTF. As DNA, the CDR3 is TGTGCCAGTAGTAAGACAGTCGGTGGCTACACCTTC.

This chain connects TRBV19 to TRBJ2-5; 10 nucleotides match TRBD2. The CDR3 is 17 residues long. Germline V lookup: CDR1 LNHDA, CDR2 SQIVND (reference sequence). V shed 1 base, J shed 5 bases, and the junction held 10 bases outside the gene matches. CDR3 region: CASSIGVSGGLGETQYF. In nucleotides, the CDR3 is TGTGCCAGTAGTATAGGCGTTAGCGGGGGGCTCGGGGAGACCCAGTACTTC.

J is TRBJ1-6 and V is TRBV20-1; 10 positions match TRBD1. The CDR3 spans 14 residues. Germline V CDR1 and CDR2: DFQATT, SNEGSKA (reference sequence). The trim removed 3 bases at V and 10 bases at J, leaving 6 bases unmatched. DNA of the CDR3: TGCAGTGCTAGTGCGGGGACAGGGGACTCACCCCTCCACTTT. This codes for CSASAGTGDSPLHF.

The J gene is TRBJ2-1, the V gene TRBV7-2; D perhaps matches TRBD1 (6 bases). Germline lookup yields CDR1 SGHTA and CDR2 FQGNSA. The V and J ends lost 1 base and 0 bases respectively, with 19 bases between them. This CDR3 is built from 19 residues. The CDR3 DNA is TGTGCCAGCAGCTTAGTTATTGGGGGCGGCAGGAGCTCCTACAATGAGCAGTTCTTC. Its translation is CASSLVIGGGRSSYNEQFF.

The V and J genes are TRBV3-1 (or the pseudogene TRBV3-2) and TRBJ2-7; 11 bases are a match to TRBD2. This CDR3 contains 20 residues. CDR1 is LGHDT, CDR2 YNNKEL, per germline (reference sequence). The V segment lost 4 bases and the J segment 0 bases; nucleotides outside the gene matches: 17. The CDR3 sequence: CASSPSRIPSGRPSSYEQYF. The CDR3 nucleotides read TGTGCCAGCAGCCCATCCAGAATTCCTAGCGGGAGGCCGAGCTCCTACGAGCAGTACTTC.

The chain recombines TRBV7-2 with TRBJ1-2, with 8 bases fitting TRBD1. Trimming took 7 bases from V and 12 from J; bases not matched to a gene: 22. This CDR3 contains 16 residues. CDR1 is SGHTA, CDR2 FQGNSA, per germline. The CDR3 loop is CASTSNTGNRGSGHTF. The CDR3 nucleotides read TGTGCCAGCACCTCGAATACCGGGAACAGGGGGTCCGGCCACACCTTC. Full variable domain (remainder filled in from reference TRBV7-2 and TRBJ1-2): GAGVSQSPSNKVTEKGKDVELRCDPISGHTALYWYRQSLGQGLEFLIYFQGNSAPDKSGLPSDRFSAERTGGSVSTLTIQRTQQEDSAVYLCASTSNTGNRGSGHTFGSGTRLTVV.

The CDR3, as DNA: TGTGCCAGCAGCTTGACTCCCCGGGACAGGGGAATGGGGACTGAAGCTTTCTTT. It specifies CASSLTPRDRGMGTEAFF. The chain combines TRBV5-5 with TRBJ1-1; TRBD1 matches 10 bases. The CDR3 is made up of 18 amino acids. V trimming: 1 base; J trimming: 5 bases; junction bases outside the gene matches: 14. Germline assignment: CDR1 SGHKS and CDR2 YYEKEE (reference sequence).

This chain joins TRBV5-1 and TRBJ2-1; TRBD1 aligns across 8 bases. The CDR3 extends over 14 amino acids. V lost 0 bases to trimming and J lost 7 bases; unmatched junction nucleotides: 3. Per germline, CDR1 SGHRS and CDR2 YFSETQ. The CDR3 sequence is CASSLGQGRNEQFF. DNA for the CDR3: TGCGCCAGCAGCTTGGGACAGGGGCGGAATGAGCAGTTCTTC.

This sequence joins TRBV28 and TRBJ1-1, with D possibly matching TRBD1 (6 bases). The V gene's germline CDR1 is MDHEN and CDR2 SYDVKM. This CDR3 has 13 residues. The V end was cut by 6 bases, the J end by 4 bases, with 12 bases between. CDR3 sequence: CASSLTGFTEAFF. The CDR3 DNA follows: TGTGCCAGCAGCCTAACAGGGTTCACTGAAGCTTTCTTT. Looking up the rest from reference TRBV28 and TRBJ1-1 gives the full variable domain: DVKVTQSSRYLVKRTGEKVFLECVQDMDHENMFWYRQDPGLGLRLIYFSYDVKMKEKGDIPEGYSVSREKKERFSLILESASTNQTSMYLCASSLTGFTEAFFGQGTRLTVV.

This clone was found once. V and J are TRBV23-1 and TRBJ2-3, with a tentative D call TRBD1 (6 bases). TRBV23-1 is reported as an ORF; its role is uncertain. The CDR3 has 19 residues. V was cut by 7 bases and J by 0 bases, with 26 bases left in between. This CDR3 reads CASTKLQGQTDASTDTQYF. Here the CDR3 DNA reads TGCGCCAGCACCAAGTTACAGGGTCAGACCGATGCTAGCACAGATACGCAGTATTTT.

This chain connects TRBV9 to TRBJ2-7; TRBD1 might be the D (6 bases). This CDR3 is 15 amino acids long. The germline gives CDR1 SGDLS, CDR2 YYNGEE. V was shortened by 0 bases and J by 2 bases, with 12 bases between the two germline ends. The CDR3 is CASSVESTGPYEQYF. The CDR3 nucleotides are TGTGCCAGCAGCGTAGAGTCTACAGGGCCCTACGAGCAGTACTTC.

In nucleotides, the CDR3 is TGCAGCGTTGTACGGCAGGGGTCTGAAGCTTTCTTT. Translating gives CSVVRQGSEAFF. The V and J genes are TRBV29-1 and TRBJ1-1; D perhaps matches TRBD1 (6 bases). Germline CDR1 SQVTM, CDR2 ANQGSEA. V was clipped by 4 bases and J by 6 bases, with 12 bases between them. The CDR3 sequence is 12 residues long. The full variable domain, with the rest looked up from reference TRBV29-1 and TRBJ1-1, is SAVISQKPSRDICQRGTSLTIQCQVDSQVTMMFWYRQQPGQSLTLIATANQGSEATYESGFVIDKFPISRPNLTFSTLTVSNMSPEDSSIYLCSVVRQGSEAFFGQGTRLTVV.

The chain recombines TRBV4-1 with TRBJ1-2; D may be TRBD1 (6 bases). The V end lost 0 bases, the J end lost 4 bases, and 9 bases lay between the germline ends. The CDR3 is made up of 14 amino acids. The germline CDR1 and CDR2 sequences are MGHRA and YSYEKL. The CDR3 sequence is CASSQDRGSYGYTF. CDR3 nucleotides: TGCGCCAGCAGCCAAGACAGGGGATCCTATGGCTACACCTTC.

V gene TRBV19 combines with J gene TRBJ1-1; 7 bases map to TRBD1. The CDR3 covers 13 residues. The V segment lost 7 bases and the J segment 4 bases; nucleotides outside the gene matches: 6. The germline gives CDR1 LNHDA, CDR2 SQIVND (reference sequence). CDR3 nucleotides: TGTGCCAGTATTGACAGGGTAAGCACTGAAGCTTTCTTT. It is translated as CASIDRVSTEAFF.

The chain is built from TRBV6-5 and TRBJ2-7; perhaps TRBD2 as D (6 bases). Germline V lookup: CDR1 MNHEY, CDR2 SVGAGI. The CDR3 loop spans 15 amino acids. Between the trimmed V and J ends, which lost 7 bases and 1 base, there was a span of 17 bases. The CDR3 loop is CASILAGTESYEQYF. The CDR3 nucleotides are TGTGCCAGCATCTTGGCGGGAACGGAATCCTACGAGCAGTACTTC.

V usage is TRBV2 and J usage is TRBJ1-6; possibly TRBD1 for D (6 bases). The germline V gene encodes CDR1 SNHLY and CDR2 FYNNEI. Trimming removed 8 bases at V and 4 bases at J, with 18 bases between. The CDR3 loop spans 16 amino acids. In DNA, the CDR3 is TGTGCCAGCTACGACAGTCTAGGGGGATATAATTCACCCCTCCACTTT. Its protein product is CASYDSLGGYNSPLHF.

The sample holds a few counts of this clone. CDR3 DNA: TGCGCCAGCAGCCAAGACTACATGGTTACGGGTATAGACAATCAGCCCCAGCATTTT. The encoded protein is CASSQDYMVTGIDNQPQHF. The J gene is TRBJ1-5, the V gene TRBV4-1, with D uncertain. The V end was cut by 0 bases, the J end by 3 bases, with 21 bases between. CDR1 is MGHRA and CDR2 is YSYEKL in the germline V gene. The CDR3 loop spans 19 amino acids.

J is TRBJ1-2 and V is TRBV3-1 (or the pseudogene TRBV3-2); D call uncertain. The CDR3 is 13 amino acids. Looked up from germline, CDR1 is LGHDT and CDR2 is YNNKEL (reference sequence). V was shortened by 5 bases and J by 8 bases, with 15 bases between the two germline ends. CDR3 region: CASSSNDGMGYTF. The CDR3 DNA sequence: TGTGCCAGCAGCTCCAATGACGGGATGGGCTACACCTTC.

The V call is TRBV7-6, the J call TRBJ1-6; 7 bases line up with TRBD1. V lost 4 bases, J lost 0 bases, and 6 bases stayed unmatched. CDR3 length: 17 residues. Germline V gene sequence: CDR1 SGHVS, CDR2 FNYEAQ. The CDR3 region is CASSSGTESSYNSPLHF. In DNA form, the CDR3 reads TGTGCCAGCAGCTCCGGGACAGAGAGCTCCTATAATTCACCCCTCCACTTT.